These T cell receptor beta chains were read from a single sample in a study of identical twins. TCRdb passed the 5' RACE reads through MiXCR, listing each CDR3 protein once. The top ten clones hold around 0.98% of a sample with 690,000 or so distinct CDR3 sequences, more than 6.5% of them seen once. The sample also formed part of further work on yellow fever vaccine responses in identical twins.

Input material: PBMCs. The receptors here all came from a woman aged 18-30 years in good health. Both conserved end residues are part of each CDR3. A D gene is named only where the DNA matches it firmly. A clone size is listed for some rows: how often the clone was seen (once, few, many), or a class if it is expanded.

DNA | CDR3 | size | V | D | J
TGTGCCAGCAGTCGTTACATCGGACCGTTGAACACTGAAGCTTTCTTT | CASSRYIGPLNTEAFF | NA | TRBV12-3/TRBV12-4 | NA | TRBJ1-1
TGTGCCAGCACTATTTCTTGGGTCGGCGGGGAGCTGTTTTTT | CASTISWVGGELFF | few | TRBV2 | NA | TRBJ2-2
TGCAGTGCTAGACTTCCGGGACTAGATTACAATGAGCAGTTCTTC | CSARLPGLDYNEQFF | NA | TRBV20-1 | TRBD2 | TRBJ2-1
TGTGCCAGCCAAACGGTTAGCGGGAAATACGAGCAGTACTTC | CASQTVSGKYEQYF | NA | TRBV7-9 | TRBD2 | TRBJ2-7
TGCAGTGCTAGAGACGGACTGACCTACAATGAGCAGTTCTTC | CSARDGLTYNEQFF | few | TRBV20-1 | NA | TRBJ2-1
TGCGCCAGCAGCTTCGTGACAGGGGGCGATTCACCCCTCCACTTT | CASSFVTGGDSPLHF | NA | TRBV5-1 | TRBD1 | TRBJ1-6
TGTGCCAGCCTCTGGAAACCGGGACACAACACCGGGGAGCTGTTTTTT | CASLWKPGHNTGELFF | NA | TRBV11-2 | NA | TRBJ2-2
TGTGCCAGCAGCCAACTATCGGAAGCTTTCTTT | CASSQLSEAFF | few | TRBV4-2 | NA | TRBJ1-1
TGTGCCAGCAGTGATTACTCGGGGGCTTTCTTT | CASSDYSGAFF | NA | TRBV25-1 | NA | TRBJ1-1
TGTGCCAGCAGCTTAAGGCAGGGGGAGGATACGCAGTATTTT | CASSLRQGEDTQYF | few | TRBV7-8 | TRBD1 | TRBJ2-3
TGTGCCAGCAGTTGGCAGGGGGCAAATGGAGAGACCCAGTACTTC | CASSWQGANGETQYF | NA | TRBV2 | TRBD1 | TRBJ2-5
TGTGCCAGTAGTATTGCGGCGGCCGTTGCGGGGGAGCAGTACTTC | CASSIAAAVAGEQYF | NA | TRBV19 | NA | TRBJ2-7
TGCGCCAGCAGCCAAGAAGAGGTTGGTTACAATGAGCAGTTCTTC | CASSQEEVGYNEQFF | many | TRBV4-1 | NA | TRBJ2-1
TGTGCCAGCAGTGCCCAGATAGCGGGACCCGGGGAGCTGTTTTTT | CASSAQIAGPGELFF | many | TRBV6-4 | TRBD2 | TRBJ2-2
TGTGCCTTCAGTTCACATACCAACCAGGGGTTAGGCACTGAAGCTTTCTTT | CAFSSHTNQGLGTEAFF | NA | TRBV12-3/TRBV12-4 | NA | TRBJ1-1
TGCGCCAGCAGCCCCCGGGGTTCCGAACGTGAGCAGTACTTC | CASSPRGSEREQYF | NA | TRBV4-1 | NA | TRBJ2-7
TGCAGTGCTAGAGTTAGCGGGAGTTCTAGCACAGATACGCAGTATTTT | CSARVSGSSSTDTQYF | few | TRBV20-1 | TRBD2 | TRBJ2-3
TGCGCCAGCAGAATCGGGACTAGCGGGGCACACGGGGATGGAGATGGGCAGTTCTTC | CASRIGTSGAHGDGDGQFF | NA | TRBV5-1 | TRBD2 | TRBJ2-1
TGTGCTAGTGGTTCCCTAGCAGTCCATGAGCAGTTCTTC | CASGSLAVHEQFF | few | TRBV12-5 | NA | TRBJ2-1
TGCGCCAGCAGCCAAGCTTATCCTGACGTCAGGGCCGAGCAGTTCTTC | CASSQAYPDVRAEQFF | NA | TRBV4-3 | NA | TRBJ2-1
TGTGCCAGCTCCCCCCTAGCGCAGAACACCGGGGAGCTGTTTTTT | CASSPLAQNTGELFF | NA | TRBV12-3/TRBV12-4 | NA | TRBJ2-2
TGTGCCAGCACCCCCCGGGAGCGGGAGGGAGATACGCAGTATTTT | CASTPREREGDTQYF | NA | TRBV12-3/TRBV12-4 | TRBD2 | TRBJ2-3
TGTGCCACCAGTGAAGGAGGCCGGCCTTCTGGGGCCAACGTCCTGACTTTC | CATSEGGRPSGANVLTF | few | TRBV24-1 | NA | TRBJ2-6
TGTGCCTGGACCCGGCACAACTATGGCTACACCTTC | CAWTRHNYGYTF | few | TRBV30 | NA | TRBJ1-2
TGCGCCAGCAGCTTGGCCGGCGGGGACCAAGAGACCCAGTACTTC | CASSLAGGDQETQYF | many | TRBV5-1 | NA | TRBJ2-5
TGCAGCGCGGTCCGGGGGCGTGAGGAGACCCAGTACTTC | CSAVRGREETQYF | NA | TRBV29-1 | NA | TRBJ2-5
TGTGCCAGCAGTATCGGGACAGGGCTTTTGGAGACCCAGTACTTC | CASSIGTGLLETQYF | many | TRBV28 | TRBD1 | TRBJ2-5
TGTGCCAGCAGTTACTCGTCGTTGGTAGGGGAAAAACTGTTTTTT | CASSYSSLVGEKLFF | NA | TRBV6-5 | NA | TRBJ1-4
TGCGCCAGCAGCCAAGGAAGGGGCTACTACAATGAGCAGTTCTTC | CASSQGRGYYNEQFF | few | TRBV4-3 | NA | TRBJ2-1
TGTGCCAGCAGCCCAAAACCGGGACGTAGTAACTATGGCTACACCTTC | CASSPKPGRSNYGYTF | few | TRBV9 | NA | TRBJ1-2
TGCAGTGCCCAGGGTGAAAGCGAGACCCAGTACTTC | CSAQGESETQYF | NA | TRBV20-1 | NA | TRBJ2-5
TGTGCCAGCAGCCATCTCGGGGGGTATGAGCAGTTCTTC | CASSHLGGYEQFF | few | TRBV11-3 | TRBD2 | TRBJ2-1
TGTGCCAGCTCACCACTCCCTCCCGGACAGGGAAATCCTAACTATGGCTACACCTTC | CASSPLPPGQGNPNYGYTF | NA | TRBV18 | TRBD1 | TRBJ1-2
TGTGCCAGCAGTCAAGGACAGGGCAATCTTTACGAGCAGTACTTC | CASSQGQGNLYEQYF | NA | TRBV6-1 | TRBD1 | TRBJ2-7
TGCGCCAGCAAACCGGGGGGCACGAACACCGGGGAGCTGTTTTTT | CASKPGGTNTGELFF | many | TRBV5-1 | NA | TRBJ2-2
TGCGCCAGCAGTGGGACTAGCGGGAGGAGAGATACGCAGTATTTT | CASSGTSGRRDTQYF | few | TRBV10-2 | TRBD2 | TRBJ2-3
TGTGCCTGGAGTGTATCACAGGGGGACACTGAAGCTTTCTTT | CAWSVSQGDTEAFF | NA | TRBV30 | TRBD1 | TRBJ1-1
TGTGCCATCAGTGGCCTGGGACTAGCGGGGGGGGAAGATCGGTATTTT | CAISGLGLAGGEDRYF | few | TRBV10-3 | TRBD2 | TRBJ2-3
TGTGCCAGCAGCCTAGGCTGGGGGCAGTACTTC | CASSLGWGQYF | NA | TRBV11-2 | NA | TRBJ2-7
TGTGCCAGCAGCTTTAGTAGCGGGGCCCCAAGCTCCTACAATGAGCAGTTCTTC | CASSFSSGAPSSYNEQFF | NA | TRBV11-2 | TRBD2 | TRBJ2-1
TGCAGTGAGGCACTAGCGGGAGGGCTATACAATGAGCAGTTCTTC | CSEALAGGLYNEQFF | NA | TRBV20-1 | TRBD2 | TRBJ2-1
TGTGCCAGCAGCCAAGTCGGGCCGGGAGAAGGCTACACCTTC | CASSQVGPGEGYTF | few | TRBV4-2 | NA | TRBJ1-2
TGTGCCAGCAGCGTGGTAGCGGGAGTATACGAGCAGTACTTC | CASSVVAGVYEQYF | NA | TRBV6-4 | TRBD2 | TRBJ2-7
TGTGCCAGCAGCCAAGATGGGGCGGGAGGAAGCTATGAGCAGTTCTTC | CASSQDGAGGSYEQFF | many | TRBV4-2 | TRBD2 | TRBJ2-1
TGCGCCAGTTACAGGGATAGCTCCTACAATGAGCAGTTCTTC | CASYRDSSYNEQFF | many | TRBV5-1 | NA | TRBJ2-1
TGTGCCAGCAGTTCGGTGGACAGGGCCGGGGCCAACGTCCTGACTTTC | CASSSVDRAGANVLTF | NA | TRBV27 | TRBD1 | TRBJ2-6